This T cell receptor (beta chain) was sequenced during a study of T cells expressing NK-cell markers (TCRdb year 2020). Regarding the research as a whole: TCR beta-chain repertoires were profiled in sorted CD3+CD56+NKG2C+, CD3+CD56+NKG2C- and CD3+CD56-NKG2C+ T-cell subsets from several donors. Among the eight sequenced donors, seven were HCMV-seropositive and one was HCMV-seronegative. Illumina HiSeq 2000/2500, MiSeq or NextSeq was used to sequence libraries as 2 x 150 bp reads. The study sequenced eight donors, all healthy volunteers chosen at random: three men and five women. Results and caveats for the whole study, not just this receptor: Those dominant clonotypes were again the most abundant among CD3+CD56-NKG2C+ cells in a few donors, at about 25-60.1%. Whether the expanded NKG2C-expressing T cell clones were specific for HCMV antigens remained unclear. In over five donors, the dominant CD3+CD56+NKG2C+ clonotypes were found to rank among the top 10 CD8+ clonotypes and to make up about 1.0-8% of CD8+ T cells.

As to this clonotype: This clone's antigen is unknown.

CDR1 and CDR2 were assigned from the germline V gene as SGHRS and YFSETQ. The cysteine opens and the phenylalanine closes a CDR3 of 17 amino acids. No DNA appears here. Sequencing used an Illumina HiSeq 2000. TCR beta cDNA libraries were made by 5'RACE template switching that added a universal primer site and unique molecular identifiers. Synthesis of cDNA was primed from the TCR beta constant segment and was followed by two consecutive PCR amplification steps. The source study handled its data this way. MIGEC was used to demultiplex reads and group reads by UMI, and MiTCR was used to assemble and quantify clonotypes. To remove erroneous sequences, TCR cDNA sequences were retained only when supported by two or more reads. Downstream repertoire analysis used the tcR package, and clonotypes were matched across fractions by CDR3 nucleotide sequence plus V segment. VDJmatch was used to annotate antigen specificity against VDJdb, with one amino acid substitution in CDR3 permitted. TCRdb reprocessed the public reads and reports one entry per CDR3 protein sequence, without DNA. What appears here as the V and J calls and clone size reflects TCRdb's work, not the paper's. This sample's table lists 500,000 or so distinct CDR3 sequences. The ten largest account for 3% to 4.5% of the sample.

A commercial ELISA kit detecting HCMV-specific IgG in serum was used to determine HCMV serostatus. Peripheral blood mononuclear cells were isolated from blood by Ficoll density gradient centrifugation. The chain employs TRBV5-1 and TRBJ2-5; as DNA is missing, the TRBD1 call by TCRdb cannot be tested. Sequencing was performed on blood T cells: a sorted CD56 or NKG2C T cell subset, CD4+ or CD8+ T cells, or bulk PBMC T cells (not recorded which). This receptor was identified in a man between 18 and 35 years old in good health. Donor details come from another sample of the same person, matched by shared clones. The CDR3 region has the sequence CASSLGSGTNRRETQYF.